What follows are 20 T cell receptor beta chains derived from one specimen sequenced in a study of glioma-infiltrating T cells. Amplification of TCR alpha and beta CDR3 regions from RNA used iRepertoire nested multiplex PCR. In TCRdb, the multiplex PCR reads were re-called with MiXCR into one record per CDR3 protein. The table lists under 150,000 distinct CDR3 sequences, about 22% of them singletons. Sequencing used glioma tissue, nonneoplastic brain tissue, or PBMCs (not recorded which). These receptors originate from a human donor with low-grade glioma or glioblastoma, undergoing nonglioma brain surgery, or in good health (not recorded which).

This clonotype was counted a few times. The rearrangement links TRBV28 to TRBJ1-1; 9 bases fit TRBD1. The CDR3 loop spans 15 amino acids. CDR1 is MDHEN, CDR2 SYDVKM, per germline. V lost 5 bases and J lost 4; bases outside the gene matches: 8. The CDR3 sequence: CASSIQGAQGTEAFF. The CDR3 DNA is TGTGCCAGCAGTATACAGGGGGCGCAGGGCACTGAAGCTTTCTTT.

The table lists this clonotype with many counts. This chain connects TRBV15 to TRBJ1-4; D uncertain. Germline V gives CDR1 LNHNV, CDR2 YYDKDF (reference sequence). V was trimmed by 6 bases and J by 0 bases, leaving 8 bases between them. The CDR3 runs 14 residues. Here the CDR3 reads CATRDRTTNEKLFF. The CDR3 DNA is TGTGCCACCAGGGATCGCACAACTAATGAAAAACTGTTTTTT.

Concerning this clonotype itself: A single base separates this from a much larger clone, so it may be a read error. This rearrangement joins TRBV24-1 to TRBJ2-5; 12 bases line up with TRBD2. Germline V gene lookup returns CDR1 KGHDR and CDR2 SFDVKD. The CDR3 totals 15 residues. The ends lost 7 bases at V and 11 bases at J; junction bases unmatched: 13. The CDR3 reads CATSRLAGAGNEQYF. For the CDR3, the DNA is TGTGCCACCAGCAGACTAGCGGGGGCGGGGAATGAGCAGTACTTC.

This clonotype was counted many times. The chain is built from TRBV20-1 and TRBJ2-2; no clear D gene. From germline, CDR1 is DFQATT and CDR2 SNEGSKA (reference sequence). The CDR3 covers 13 residues. Trimming cost V 1 base and J 6 bases, with 9 bases left between them. The CDR3 DNA follows: TGCAGTGCTAGAGCCCCAGGATCCGGGGAGCTGTTTTTT. Translated: CSARAPGSGELFF.

V is TRBV12-3 or TRBV12-4 and J is TRBJ2-5, with D maybe TRBD2 (7 bases). The CDR3 sequence is 13 residues long. V dropped 5 bases and J dropped 6 bases, with 13 bases sitting between them. The CDR3 here is CASSPRGGQTQYF. The CDR3 nucleotides read TGTGCCAGCAGTCCAAGGGGGGGTCAGACCCAGTACTTC.

Regarding this clonotype: Relative to the germline gene, one junction end is altered; a read error may explain this. The rearrangement joins TRBV10-3 to TRBJ1-4, with a possible D match to TRBD1 (5 bases). There are 17 residues in the CDR3. Germline V lookup: CDR1 ENHRY, CDR2 SYGVKD. The CDR3 sequence is CAISDSGTGATNEKPFF. The CDR3 DNA is TGTGCCATCAGTGACTCTGGGACTGGAGCAACTAATGAAAAACCGTTTTTT.

With regard to this clonotype: A read error may explain this, as a much larger clone is one base away. The rearrangement links TRBV24-1 to TRBJ2-2; D unclear. The germline V gene has CDR1 KGHDR and CDR2 SFDVKD. This CDR3 comprises 14 residues. V was shortened by 8 bases and J by 6 bases, with 15 bases between the two germline ends. The CDR3 protein is CATTELRAPGELFF. The DNA for the CDR3 is TGTGCCACCACTGAGCTTCGCGCCCCCGGGGAGCTGTTTTTT.

In its sample, this clonotype was seen many times. The CDR3 spells CASRDRASSYEQYV. CDR3 bases: TGTGCCAGCAGGGACAGGGCGAGCTCCTACGAGCAGTACGTC. The V and J genes are TRBV27 and TRBJ2-7; 8 bases are shared with TRBD1. This CDR3 comprises 14 residues. With 6 bases clipped from V and 0 bases from J, the junction kept 4 bases outside the gene matches. Germline-derived CDR1 and CDR2 are MNHEY and SMNVEV (reference sequence).

This clonotype was seen repeatedly, ten times or more. The genes are TRBV28 and TRBJ1-4; D is ambiguous. CDR1 is MDHEN, CDR2 SYDVKM, per germline. This CDR3 is built from 12 residues. V was clipped by 6 bases and J by 5 bases, with 7 bases between them. CDR3 loop: CASSSSNEKLFF. The CDR3 nucleotides read TGTGCCAGCAGCTCTTCGAATGAAAAACTGTTTTTT.

This clonotype came up many times. This sequence joins TRBV29-1 and TRBJ1-6, with TRBD1 identical over 9 bases. The CDR3 contains 13 residues. Trimming removed 6 bases from V and 6 bases from J; junction bases left unmatched: 3. The V gene's germline CDR1 is SQVTM and CDR2 ANQGSEA. The CDR3 region has the DNA TGCAGCGTCCGGGACAGGGCTAATTCACCCCTCCACTTT. Amino acid sequence: CSVRDRANSPLHF.

The chain joins TRBV7-2 to TRBJ2-1, with D unresolved. CDR1 and CDR2 from the germline V gene are SGHTA and FQGNSA. The CDR3 extends over 11 amino acids. The germline V and J ends were trimmed by 11 bases and 9 bases, with 14 bases remaining between them. The CDR3 here is CASPAGTEQFF. As DNA, the CDR3 is TGTGCCTCCCCAGCAGGCACTGAGCAGTTCTTC.

The chain employs TRBV14 and TRBJ1-3; D is unclear. The CDR3 totals 12 residues. The ends were cut back, 8 bases at V and 3 bases at J, with 8 bases in the middle. Germline CDR1 is SGHDN and CDR2 is FVKESK. CDR3 loop: CASVKSGNTIYF. CDR3 nucleotide sequence: TGTGCCAGCGTCAAGAGTGGAAACACCATATATTTT. The whole variable domain, remainder taken from reference TRBV14 and TRBJ1-3, is EAGVTQFPSHSVIEKGQTVTLRCDPISGHDNLYWYRRVMGKEIKFLLHFVKESKQDESGMPNNRFLAERTGGTYSTLKVQPAELEDSGVYFCASVKSGNTIYFGEGSWLTVV.

This chain uses TRBV24-1 with TRBJ2-1; TRBD2 matches 15 bases. Trimming took 3 bases from V and 8 from J; bases not matched to a gene: 7. CDR3 size: 17 residues. CDR1 and CDR2 from the germline V gene are KGHDR and SFDVKD. Written as DNA, the CDR3 is TGTGCCACCAGTGATGTTGGGGGGACTAGCGGGGGGCATGAGCAGTTCTTC. Amino acid sequence: CATSDVGGTSGGHEQFF.

The genes are TRBV19 and TRBJ1-6, with TRBD1 matching over 7 bases. Per the germline V gene, CDR1 is LNHDA and CDR2 is SQIVND (reference sequence). The junction had 7 bases not matched to a gene; V was cut back by 7 bases and J by 7 bases. The CDR3 runs 14 residues. CDR3 protein: CASTETGYNSPLHF. Here the CDR3 DNA reads TGTGCCAGTACCGAGACAGGGTACAATTCACCCCTCCACTTT.

CDR3 residues: CASSLSRGGGTEAFF. In DNA, the CDR3 is TGTGCCAGCAGCTTATCTAGGGGGGGAGGGACTGAAGCTTTCTTT. The chain recombines TRBV11-2 with TRBJ1-1; tentative D call: TRBD1 (6 bases). Germline CDR1 and CDR2: SGHAT and FQNNGV. The CDR3 runs to 15 residues. V dropped 2 bases and J dropped 5 bases, with 15 bases sitting between them.

This clonotype was picked up a small number of times. The genes are TRBV7-9 and TRBJ2-3; 10 positions agree with TRBD2. This CDR3 has 17 residues. CDR1 and CDR2 from the germline V gene are SEHNR and FQNEAQ (reference sequence). V gave up 2 bases and J gave up 3 bases; unmatched junction bases: 8. CDR3 nucleotides: TGTGCCAGCAGCTTAAGGGAAGCGGGGGGGCGTACAGATACGCAGTATTTT. This sequence encodes CASSLREAGGRTDTQYF. The full variable domain, with the rest looked up from reference TRBV7-9 and TRBJ2-3, is DTGVSQNPRHKITKRGQNVTFRCDPISEHNRLYWYRQTLGQGPEFLTYFQNEAQLEKSRLLSDRFSAERPKGSFSTLEIQRTEQGDSAMYLCASSLREAGGRTDTQYFGPGTRLTVL.

This clonotype was counted many times. V gene TRBV20-1 combines with J gene TRBJ2-3; TRBD2 aligns across 10 bases. This CDR3 is built from 14 residues. Unmatched junction bases numbered 2, after V lost 5 bases and J lost 0 bases. The V gene's germline CDR1 is DFQATT and CDR2 SNEGSKA (reference sequence). The CDR3 DNA sequence: TGCAGTGCTTCTAGCGGGGGTAGCACAGATACGCAGTATTTT. Translating it yields CSASSGGSTDTQYF.

This clonotype was seen more than once but under ten times. This rearrangement joins TRBV3-1 to TRBJ2-1, with D unclear. Germline V gene data show CDR1 as LGHDT and CDR2 as YNNKEL (reference sequence). CDR3 length: 15 residues. The V end lost 0 bases, the J end lost 6 bases, and 12 bases lay between the germline ends. The CDR3 sequence: CASSQDSPGSNEQFF. DNA of the CDR3: TGTGCCAGCAGCCAAGACTCGCCAGGCAGCAATGAGCAGTTCTTC.

The chain recombines TRBV18 with TRBJ2-5; weak D call: TRBD1 (6 bases). Trimming pared 2 bases from V and 2 bases from J, leaving 12 bases between. The CDR3 contains 15 residues. Germline V CDR1 and CDR2: KGHSH, LQKENI. The CDR3, as DNA: TGTGCCAGCTCACCAACGGGACAACTACAAGAGACCCAGTACTTC. Translated: CASSPTGQLQETQYF.

The chain joins TRBV19 to TRBJ1-1, with 7 bases fitting TRBD1. The CDR3 consists of 13 residues. V lost 4 bases and J lost 7; bases outside the gene matches: 6. From germline, CDR1 is LNHDA and CDR2 SQIVND (reference sequence). This chain's CDR3 is CASSTDRDSEAFF. CDR3 DNA: TGTGCCAGTAGTACCGACCGGGACAGTGAAGCTTTCTTT. Combining the CDR3 with reference TRBV19 and TRBJ1-1 gives the whole variable domain DGGITQSPKYLFRKEGQNVTLSCEQNLNHDAMYWYRQDPGQGLRLIYYSQIVNDFQKGDIAEGYSVSREKKESFPLTVTSAQKNPTAFYLCASSTDRDSEAFFGQGTRLTVV.